A selection of T cell receptor beta chains follows, all from one sample in a study of T cell repertoires in cytomegalovirus infection. Their cognate antigens are unknown. MiXCR, run by TCRdb on the reads, gives a single entry per CDR3 protein. The sample includes some 940,000 distinct CDR3 sequences, approximately 31% seen only once; the top ten take around 15%. The sequences come from cultured CD8+ T cells from PBMCs, collected from culture after CMV antigen stimulation. All receptors derive from a human donor in good health (CMV status not recorded). Some clones in this sample may be carry-over from other donors' samples. Both conserved end residues are part of each CDR3. Each record gives: V gene, J gene, clone size, CDR3 protein. Clone size is not always given. Where it is, it says once, few, many or a class for expanded clones.

TRBV7-9	TRBJ1-5	many	CASSLGPSQPQHF
TRBV10-3	TRBJ2-1	NA	CAIRSSYNEQFF
TRBV7-8	TRBJ1-1	many	CASREKRGTLNTEAFF
TRBV20-1	TRBJ1-2	NA	CSARDGYGYTF
TRBV27	TRBJ1-5	NA	CASSKRTGNQPQHF
TRBV6-6	TRBJ1-2	few	CASSFGQGEYGYTF
TRBV27	TRBJ2-1	few	CASSREPNSYNEQFF
TRBV6-1	TRBJ2-3	few	CASSEDTTDTQYF
TRBV6-2/TRBV6-3	TRBJ2-5	many	CASLSLRTSGGLQETQYF
TRBV2	TRBJ2-1	NA	CASPTGTGWQFF
TRBV7-3	TRBJ2-2	NA	CTSSPLAATGELFF
TRBV7-9	TRBJ1-6	few	CASSPESTRGLSNSPLHF
TRBV2	TRBJ1-2	NA	CASSEGSDRRYGYTF
TRBV27	TRBJ2-7	NA	CASSLRAAGYEQYF
TRBV6-6	TRBJ2-5	few	CASSSPGTQETQYF
TRBV7-9	TRBJ1-4	few	CASSLARGGEKLFF
TRBV7-9	TRBJ2-3	NA	CVSSPDYSSTDTQYF
TRBV27	TRBJ2-7	NA	CASRTPRLAGGLYEQYF
TRBV9	TRBJ2-1	many	CASSYGSPGEQFF
TRBV19	TRBJ1-1	few	CASIAGYTEAFF
TRBV19	TRBJ2-3	NA	CASSWTSELDTQYF
TRBV7-8	TRBJ2-1	many	CASSPRGVLGNEQFF